Following are 14 T cell receptor beta chains from one sample sequenced in a study of T cell repertoires in ileal Crohn's disease. TCRdb keeps only in-frame clones here, not all; method: immunoSEQ multiplex PCR. The repertoire consists of approximately 17,000 clones, with 80% to 90% occurring once and the leading ten covering roughly 5.4%. Sequenced material: ileal tissue. The receptors originated from an adult with Crohn's disease.

The J gene is TRBJ1-5, the V gene TRBV10-2, with a weak D call TRBD1 (5 bases). V dropped 1 base and J dropped 7 bases, with 17 bases sitting between them. There are 16 residues in the CDR3. Per germline, CDR1 WSHSY and CDR2 SAAADI. CDR3 nucleotides: TGCGCCAGCAGTGAGTGGCAGGGTATAATCGGGCAGCCCCAGCATTTT. Protein sequence: CASSEWQGIIGQPQHF.

J is TRBJ1-2 and V is TRBV30; tentatively, D is TRBD1 (6 bases). The CDR3 sequence is 13 residues long. Germline CDR1 reads GTSNPN; CDR2 reads SVGIG (reference sequence). V gave up 0 bases and J gave up 7 bases, with 12 bases separating them. For the CDR3, the DNA is TGTGCCTGGAGTGTGGGGGGGCAAAGTGGCTACACCTTC. It specifies CAWSVGGQSGYTF.

This chain links TRBV11-2 with TRBJ1-1, with D possibly being TRBD1 (5 bases). Germline CDR1 and CDR2: SGHAT and FQNNGV. Between the trimmed V and J ends, which lost 3 bases and 1 base, there was a span of 9 bases. CDR3 size: 14 residues. CDR3 DNA sequence: TGTGCCAGCAGCTTTACAGGCGGGAACACTGAAGCTTTCTTT. It codes for CASSFTGGNTEAFF.

V and J are TRBV7-3 and TRBJ1-2, with TRBD1 matching over 7 bases. The CDR3 is 15 residues long. The junction had 10 bases not matched to a gene; V was cut back by 5 bases and J by 4 bases. Looked up from germline, CDR1 is SGHTA and CDR2 is FQGTGA. This chain's CDR3 is CASSPEPGQSYGYTF. The CDR3 DNA sequence: TGTGCCAGCAGCCCCGAACCGGGACAGAGCTATGGCTACACCTTC.

Of note for this clone: At the DNA level, this CDR3 is encoded by other sequences in the same sample as well. V usage is TRBV6-5 and J usage is TRBJ2-7; D unclear. The CDR3 spans 15 residues. CDR1 is MNHEY and CDR2 is SVGAGI in the germline V gene. V was clipped by 6 bases and J by 1 base, with 16 bases between them. The CDR3 nucleotides are TGTGCCAGCAGCTTTTCTTTCTACGGGTCCTACGAGCAGTACTTC. This sequence encodes CASSFSFYGSYEQYF.

This clone was detected a few times. The chain employs TRBV29-1 and TRBJ2-1, with TRBD2 matching 13 bases. Per the germline V gene, CDR1 is SQVTM and CDR2 is ANQGSEA. This CDR3 contains 13 residues. V was clipped by 7 bases and J by 10 bases; unmatched bases: 7. The CDR3 DNA reads TGCAGCGCTGGGCGGACTAGCGGGGGAGAGCAGTTCTTC. It specifies CSAGRTSGGEQFF.

The rearrangement uses TRBV6-1 and TRBJ2-1; maybe TRBD1 (5 bases). The CDR3 extends over 11 amino acids. Germline lookup yields CDR1 MNHNS and CDR2 SASEGT. V was clipped by 3 bases and J by 10 bases, with 7 bases between them. CDR3 nucleotide sequence: TGTGCCAGCAGTGATCCAGGGGAGCAGTTCTTC. Encoded protein: CASSDPGEQFF.

For the CDR3, the DNA is TGTGCCAGCAGCTTGCAGTTGAACACTGAAGCTTTCTTT. This translates into CASSLQLNTEAFF. The chain has TRBV5-6 and TRBJ1-1; D is ambiguous. V gave up 1 base and J gave up 0 bases, with 4 bases separating them. Germline V lookup: CDR1 SGHDT, CDR2 YYEEEE. This CDR3 is 13 amino acids long.

The rearrangement uses TRBV7-9 and TRBJ2-1, with 9 bases fitting TRBD1. CDR3 length: 16 residues. V lost 2 bases to trimming and J lost 6 bases; unmatched junction nucleotides: 8. CDR1 is SEHNR, CDR2 FQNEAQ, per germline (reference sequence). DNA of the CDR3: TGTGCCAGCAGCTTATTACCGGGACAGGGAGTCAATGAGCAGTTCTTC. Amino acids: CASSLLPGQGVNEQFF.

The chain links TRBV2 to TRBJ2-2, with D possibly being TRBD1 (6 bases). The CDR3 has 13 amino acids. CDR1 and CDR2 from the germline V gene are SNHLY and FYNNEI. V dropped 6 bases and J dropped 1 base, with 6 bases sitting between them. The CDR3 DNA follows: TGTGCCAGCAGGACAGGGAACACCGGGGAGCTGTTTTTT. Translating it yields CASRTGNTGELFF.

V usage is TRBV29-1 and J usage is TRBJ1-3, with D perhaps TRBD1 (5 bases). Germline loops: CDR1 SQVTM, CDR2 ANQGSEA. The CDR3 is made up of 14 amino acids. V was cut by 3 bases and J by 4 bases, with 13 bases left in between. The CDR3 DNA follows: TGCAGCGTTGACCAGGGTTTTGGAGGAAACACCATATATTTT. This codes for CSVDQGFGGNTIYF.

This clone was counted only a few times. This chain links TRBV19 with TRBJ1-3; D is undetermined. Germline V lookup: CDR1 LNHDA, CDR2 SQIVND (reference sequence). This CDR3 has 15 amino acids. Trimming cost V 3 bases and J 7 bases, with 16 bases left between them. CDR3 sequence (DNA): TGTGCCAGTAGTATCGGGTCGTTCATCGGGAACACCATATATTTT. It is translated as CASSIGSFIGNTIYF. The full variable domain, rest sourced from reference TRBV19 and TRBJ1-3, is DGGITQSPKYLFRKEGQNVTLSCEQNLNHDAMYWYRQDPGQGLRLIYYSQIVNDFQKGDIAEGYSVSREKKESFPLTVTSAQKNPTAFYLCASSIGSFIGNTIYFGEGSWLTVV.

This clone was observed a few times. The chain couples TRBV7-8 to TRBJ2-3, with D maybe TRBD2 (6 bases). V gave up 11 bases and J gave up 4 bases, with 16 bases separating them. CDR3 length: 13 residues. Germline V gives CDR1 SGHVS, CDR2 FQNEAQ. Here the CDR3 reads CASTRESPDTQYF. CDR3 in DNA: TGTGCCTCCACCCGGGAGAGTCCAGATACGCAGTATTTT.

The gene calls are TRBV7-6 and TRBJ1-1; D remains unclear. In germline, CDR1 is SGHVS, CDR2 FNYEAQ. The ends were cut back, 4 bases at V and 8 bases at J, with 8 bases in the middle. The CDR3 totals 11 residues. The CDR3 sequence: CASSSSREAFF. Written as DNA, the CDR3 is TGTGCCAGCAGCTCCTCCAGGGAAGCTTTCTTT. The full variable domain, with the rest looked up from reference TRBV7-6 and TRBJ1-1, is GAGVSQSPRYKVTKRGQDVALRCDPISGHVSLYWYRQALGQGPEFLTYFNYEAQQDKSGLPNDRFSAERPEGSISTLTIQRTEQRDSAMYRCASSSSREAFFGQGTRLTVV.